This T cell receptor beta chain was retrieved from a study of T cells in Graves' hyperthyroidism and ophthalmopathy. Study-level background: Peripheral blood was taken when the disease was first diagnosed, before any treatment began. General study findings and limits: In validation, the model predicted ophthalmopathy. These predictions came a median roughly 7.1 months before onset.

This clonotype has ten or more counts. What it recognizes is unknown. Germline loops: CDR1 DFQATT, CDR2 SNEGSKA (reference sequence). The CDR3 runs to 16 residues. The V and J ends lost 3 bases and 2 bases, in that order; junction bases with no gene match: 8. Patients showing uncontrolled infection, other autoimmune disease, pregnancy or lactation were ineligible. What was amplified from RNA transcripts were TCR beta CDR3 regions. When the TCR CDR3 underwent first-round RT-PCR, the HTBI primer set was used. A single record per CDR3 protein comes from TCRdb applying MiXCR to the multiplex PCR reads. The sample has 690,000 or so distinct CDR3 sequences, approximately 19% seen once.

This sequence originates from a woman in her forties or fifties with Graves' hyperthyroidism that later progressed to Graves' ophthalmopathy. Material: blood. V gene TRBV20-1 combines with J gene TRBJ1-5, with 9 bases identical to TRBD1. The CDR3 nucleotides are TGCAGTGCTAGGGGACAGGGTGAGTTTGGCAATCAGCCCCAGCATTTT. Translating gives CSARGQGEFGNQPQHF.